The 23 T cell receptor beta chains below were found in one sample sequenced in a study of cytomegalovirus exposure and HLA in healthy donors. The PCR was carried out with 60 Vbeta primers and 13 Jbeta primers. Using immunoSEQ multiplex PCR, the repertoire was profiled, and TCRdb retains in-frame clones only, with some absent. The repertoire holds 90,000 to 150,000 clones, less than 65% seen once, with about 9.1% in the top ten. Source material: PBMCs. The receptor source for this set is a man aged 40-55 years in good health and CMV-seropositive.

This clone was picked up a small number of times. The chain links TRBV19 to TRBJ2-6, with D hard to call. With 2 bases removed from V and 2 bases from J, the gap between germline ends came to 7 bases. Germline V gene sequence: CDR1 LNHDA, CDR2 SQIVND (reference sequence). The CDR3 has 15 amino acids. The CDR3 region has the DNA TGTGCCAGTAGTATAACTCATACTGGGGCCAACGTCCTGACTTTC. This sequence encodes CASSITHTGANVLTF.

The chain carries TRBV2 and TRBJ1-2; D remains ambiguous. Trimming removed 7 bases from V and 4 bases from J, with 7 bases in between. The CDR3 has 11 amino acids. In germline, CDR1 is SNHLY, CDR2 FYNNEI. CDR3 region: CASTPIYGYTF. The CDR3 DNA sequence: TGTGCCAGCACCCCCATCTATGGCTACACCTTC.

This CDR3 reads CASSPLGTLGGEQFF. The CDR3, as DNA: TGTGCCAGCTCACCACTCGGGACTTTAGGCGGGGAGCAGTTCTTC. The V gene is TRBV18, the J gene TRBJ2-1, with a weak D call TRBD2 (6 bases). This CDR3 contains 15 residues. Germline V CDR1 and CDR2: KGHSH, LQKENI. V gave up 1 base and J gave up 10 bases, with 17 bases separating them.

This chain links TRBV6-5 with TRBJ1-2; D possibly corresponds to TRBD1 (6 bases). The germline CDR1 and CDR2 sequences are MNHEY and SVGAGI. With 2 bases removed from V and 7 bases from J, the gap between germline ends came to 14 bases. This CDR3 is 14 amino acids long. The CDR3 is CASSYRHREGGYTF. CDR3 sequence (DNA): TGTGCCAGCAGTTACCGCCACAGGGAGGGTGGCTACACCTTC.

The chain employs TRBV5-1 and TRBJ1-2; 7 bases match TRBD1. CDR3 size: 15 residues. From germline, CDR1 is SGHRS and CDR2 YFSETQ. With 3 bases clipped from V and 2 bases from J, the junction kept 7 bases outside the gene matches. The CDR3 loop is CASSSHRGSNYGYTF. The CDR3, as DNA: TGCGCCAGCAGCTCGCACAGGGGTTCGAACTATGGCTACACCTTC.

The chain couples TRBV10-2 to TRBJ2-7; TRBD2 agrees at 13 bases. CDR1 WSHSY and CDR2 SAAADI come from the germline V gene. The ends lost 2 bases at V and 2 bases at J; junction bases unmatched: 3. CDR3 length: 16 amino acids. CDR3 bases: TGCGCCAGCAGTGAGATAGGGACTAGCGGGGCCTACGAGCAGTACTTC. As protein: CASSEIGTSGAYEQYF.

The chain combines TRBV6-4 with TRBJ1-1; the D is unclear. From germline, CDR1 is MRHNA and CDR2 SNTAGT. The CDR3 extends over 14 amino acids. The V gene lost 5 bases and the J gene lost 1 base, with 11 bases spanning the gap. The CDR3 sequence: CASSPTSSNTEAFF. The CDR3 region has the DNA TGTGCCAGCAGTCCGACATCTTCGAACACTGAAGCTTTCTTT.

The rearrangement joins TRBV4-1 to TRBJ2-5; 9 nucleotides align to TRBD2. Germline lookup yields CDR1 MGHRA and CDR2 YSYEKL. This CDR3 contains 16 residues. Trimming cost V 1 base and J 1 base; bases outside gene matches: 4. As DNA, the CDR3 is TGCGCCAGCAGCCAAGCAGCGGGGGGAACCCAAGAGACCCAGTACTTC. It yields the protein CASSQAAGGTQETQYF.

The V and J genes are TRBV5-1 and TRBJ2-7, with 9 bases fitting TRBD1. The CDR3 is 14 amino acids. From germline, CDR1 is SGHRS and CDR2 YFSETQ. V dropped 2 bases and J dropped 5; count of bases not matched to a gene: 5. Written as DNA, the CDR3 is TGCGCCAGCAGCTTCGGACAGGGGATCAACGAGCAGTACTTC. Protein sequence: CASSFGQGINEQYF.

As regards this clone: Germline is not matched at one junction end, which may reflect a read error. CDR3 loop: CASSSARDRSKATGELFF. The CDR3 region has the DNA TGTGCTAGCAGCTCCGCCCGGGACAGGAGCAAAGCCACCGGGGAGCTGTTTTTT. The J gene is TRBJ2-2, the V gene TRBV7-7; 8 bases are a match to TRBD1. This CDR3 contains 18 residues. From germline, CDR1 is SSHAT and CDR2 FNYEAQ (reference sequence).

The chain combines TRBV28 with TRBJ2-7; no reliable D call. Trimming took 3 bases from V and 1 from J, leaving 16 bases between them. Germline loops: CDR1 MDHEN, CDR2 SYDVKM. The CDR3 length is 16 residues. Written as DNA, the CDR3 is TGTGCCAGCAGTTTCACTGACACCGCACTGTCCTACGAGCAGTACTTC. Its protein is CASSFTDTALSYEQYF.

CDR3 loop: CASSPGYEQYF. CDR3 nucleotide sequence: TGTGCCAGCAGCCCCGGGTACGAGCAGTACTTC. This chain joins TRBV11-2 and TRBJ2-7; D remains ambiguous. V lost 5 bases to trimming and J lost 4 bases, with 6 bases between them. There are 11 residues in the CDR3. The germline gives CDR1 SGHAT, CDR2 FQNNGV.

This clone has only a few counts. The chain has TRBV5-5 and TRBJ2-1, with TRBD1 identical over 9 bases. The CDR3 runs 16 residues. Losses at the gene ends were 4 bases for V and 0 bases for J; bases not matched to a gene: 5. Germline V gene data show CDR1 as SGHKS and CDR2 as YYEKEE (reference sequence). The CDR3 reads CASSRGQGSSYNEQFF. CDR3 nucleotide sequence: TGTGCCAGCAGCAGGGGACAGGGAAGCTCCTACAATGAGCAGTTCTTC.

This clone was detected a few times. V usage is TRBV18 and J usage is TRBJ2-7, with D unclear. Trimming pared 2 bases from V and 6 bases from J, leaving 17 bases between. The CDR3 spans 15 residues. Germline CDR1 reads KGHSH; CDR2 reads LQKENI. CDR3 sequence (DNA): TGTGCCAGCTCACCATCTTTGGTGAGCCTCGGCGAGCAGTACTTC. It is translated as CASSPSLVSLGEQYF.

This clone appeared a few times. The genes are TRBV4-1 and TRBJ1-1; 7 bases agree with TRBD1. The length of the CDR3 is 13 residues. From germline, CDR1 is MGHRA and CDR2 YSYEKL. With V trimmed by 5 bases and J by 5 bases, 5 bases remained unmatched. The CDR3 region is CASSRQGLTEAFF. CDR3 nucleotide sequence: TGCGCCAGCAGCAGACAGGGATTAACTGAAGCTTTCTTT.

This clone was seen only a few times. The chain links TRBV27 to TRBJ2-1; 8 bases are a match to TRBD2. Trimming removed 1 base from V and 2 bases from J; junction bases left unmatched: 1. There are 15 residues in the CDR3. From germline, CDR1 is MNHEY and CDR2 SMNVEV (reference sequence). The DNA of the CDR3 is TGTGCCAGCAGTTTATTAGCGGGACCCTACAATGAGCAGTTCTTC. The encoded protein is CASSLLAGPYNEQFF.

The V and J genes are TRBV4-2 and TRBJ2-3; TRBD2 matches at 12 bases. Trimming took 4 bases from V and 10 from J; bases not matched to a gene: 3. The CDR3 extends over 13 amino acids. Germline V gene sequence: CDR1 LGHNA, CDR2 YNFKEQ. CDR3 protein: CASSLWTSGAQYF. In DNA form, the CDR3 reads TGTGCCAGCAGCCTTTGGACTAGCGGGGCGCAGTATTTT.

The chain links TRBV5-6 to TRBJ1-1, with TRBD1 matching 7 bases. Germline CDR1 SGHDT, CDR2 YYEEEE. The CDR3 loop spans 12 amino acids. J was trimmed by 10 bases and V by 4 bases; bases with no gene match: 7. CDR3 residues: CASSADRVRAFF. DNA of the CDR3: TGTGCCAGCAGCGCTGACAGGGTACGAGCTTTCTTT. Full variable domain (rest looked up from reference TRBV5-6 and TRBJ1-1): DAGVTQSPTHLIKTRGQQVTLRCSPKSGHDTVSWYQQALGQGPQFIFQYYEEEERQRGNFPDRFSGHQFPNYSSELNVNALLLGDSALYLCASSADRVRAFFGQGTRLTVV.

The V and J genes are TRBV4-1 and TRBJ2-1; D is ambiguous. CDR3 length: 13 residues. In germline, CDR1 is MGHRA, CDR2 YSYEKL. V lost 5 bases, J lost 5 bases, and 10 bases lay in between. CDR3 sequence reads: CASSDLINNEQFF. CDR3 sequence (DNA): TGCGCCAGCAGCGACTTAATTAACAATGAGCAGTTCTTC.

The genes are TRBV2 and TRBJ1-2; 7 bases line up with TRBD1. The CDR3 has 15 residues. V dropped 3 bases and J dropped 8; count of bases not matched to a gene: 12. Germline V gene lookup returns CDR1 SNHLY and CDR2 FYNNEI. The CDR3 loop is CASSEYRQGPEGYTF. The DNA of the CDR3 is TGTGCCAGCAGTGAGTACCGACAGGGACCTGAGGGCTACACCTTC.

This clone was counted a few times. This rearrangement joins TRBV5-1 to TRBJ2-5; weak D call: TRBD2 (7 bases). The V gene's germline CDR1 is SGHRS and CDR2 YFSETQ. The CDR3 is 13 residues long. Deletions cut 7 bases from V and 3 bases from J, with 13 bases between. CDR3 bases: TGCGCCAGCTTCTTAGGGGGGGAAGAGACCCAGTACTTC. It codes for CASFLGGEETQYF. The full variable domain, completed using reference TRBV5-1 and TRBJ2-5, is KAGVTQTPRYLIKTRGQQVTLSCSPISGHRSVSWYQQTPGQGLQFLFEYFSETQRNKGNFPGRFSGRQFSNSRSEMNVSTLELGDSALYLCASFLGGEETQYFGPGTRLLVL.

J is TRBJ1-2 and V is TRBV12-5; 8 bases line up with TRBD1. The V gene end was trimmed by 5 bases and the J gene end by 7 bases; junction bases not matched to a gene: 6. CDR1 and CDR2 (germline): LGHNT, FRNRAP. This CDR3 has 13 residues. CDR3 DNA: TGTGCTAGTGGTGCGACAGGGGTGAGTGGCTACACCTTC. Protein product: CASGATGVSGYTF. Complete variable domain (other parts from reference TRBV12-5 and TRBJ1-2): DARVTQTPRHKVTEMGQEVTMRCQPILGHNTVFWYRQTMMQGLELLAYFRNRAPLDDSGMPKDRFSAEMPDATLATLKIQPSEPRDSAVYFCASGATGVSGYTFGSGTRLTVV.

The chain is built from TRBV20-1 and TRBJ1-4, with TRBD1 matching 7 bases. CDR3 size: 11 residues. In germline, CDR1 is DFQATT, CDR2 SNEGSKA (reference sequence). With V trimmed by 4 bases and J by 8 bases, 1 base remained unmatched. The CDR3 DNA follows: TGCAGTGCTAAACAGGGGGAAAAACTGTTTTTT. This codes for CSAKQGEKLFF.